The sequence of this T cell receptor beta chain was determined in a study of shared clonotypes between healthy human individuals. Study results and limitations: Shared clonotypes: 4.5% to 5% naive CD4, 3% to 3.5% naive CD8, about 2.5% memory CD4, around 0.4% memory CD8. At large depth, rarefaction still showed sorted-subset sequencing to be incomplete.

A note on this clone: The antigen is undetermined.

Assay used: immunoSEQ multiplex PCR; TCRdb lists only in-frame clones, some missing. The sample shows 850,000 to 1,100,000 clones, approximately 80% of them seen only once. The sample was memory CD4+ T cells from PBMCs. The subset denotes: CD45RA-negative fraction. This sequence originates from a man aged 18 to 30 in good health. Some clones in this sample may be carry-over from other donors' samples.

The DNA of the CDR3 is TGCAGCGTTGGGAGGGGAGGGATGAACACTGAAGCTTTCTTT. Its protein is CSVGRGGMNTEAFF. The chain recombines TRBV29-1 with TRBJ1-1, with D maybe TRBD1 (5 bases). Germline V gene lookup returns CDR1 SQVTM and CDR2 ANQGSEA. This CDR3 contains 14 residues. V gave up 4 bases and J gave up 0 bases, with 12 bases separating them. Full variable domain (rest looked up from reference TRBV29-1 and TRBJ1-1): SAVISQKPSRDICQRGTSLTIQCQVDSQVTMMFWYRQQPGQSLTLIATANQGSEATYESGFVIDKFPISRPNLTFSTLTVSNMSPEDSSIYLCSVGRGGMNTEAFFGQGTRLTVV.